These 7 T cell receptor beta chains originate from one sample sequenced in a study of response to subunit inactivated influenza vaccine. TCRdb fed the RT-PCR reads into MiXCR, producing one record per CDR3 protein. Among almost 250,000 distinct CDR3 sequences, approximately 12% were seen once, and the ten largest hold about 7.8%. Sequenced here: non-naive T cells sorted from PBMCs, sampled less than 15 days before vaccination. These receptors were collected from a man aged 45 to 65 who received an inactivated influenza vaccine.

Only a few counts were recorded for this clonotype. V usage is TRBV14 and J usage is TRBJ1-4; D possibly corresponds to TRBD1 (5 bases). This CDR3 has 15 residues. V was trimmed by 1 base and J by 7 bases, leaving 13 bases between them. The germline gives CDR1 SGHDN, CDR2 FVKESK. The CDR3 spells CASSQAGTTLEKLFF. CDR3 in DNA: TGTGCCAGCAGCCAAGCCGGGACCACCCTTGAAAAACTGTTTTTT.

The chain carries TRBV7-3 and TRBJ2-1; D is possibly TRBD2 (6 bases). V gave up 5 bases and J gave up 6 bases, with 20 bases separating them. Germline V CDR1 and CDR2: SGHTA, FQGTGA. The CDR3 has 16 residues. In DNA form, the CDR3 reads TGTGCCAGCAGCCCAACCTATCGGGACTCCGGCAATGAGCAGTTCTTC. Its protein is CASSPTYRDSGNEQFF. Complete variable domain (other parts from reference TRBV7-3 and TRBJ2-1): GAGVSQTPSNKVTEKGKYVELRCDPISGHTALYWYRQSLGQGPEFLIYFQGTGAADDSGLPNDRFFAVRPEGSVSTLKIQRTERGDSAVYLCASSPTYRDSGNEQFFGPGTRLTVL.

This clonotype was detected only a few times. This rearrangement joins TRBV29-1 to TRBJ2-1, with 8 bases that match TRBD2. The ends lost 8 bases at V and 2 bases at J; junction bases unmatched: 5. Germline CDR1 is SQVTM and CDR2 is ANQGSEA. This CDR3 comprises 13 residues. The CDR3 loop is CSFSGNTYNEQFF. The CDR3 region has the DNA TGCAGCTTTAGCGGGAACACCTACAATGAGCAGTTCTTC.

Many counts were recorded for this clonotype. The J gene is TRBJ2-5, the V gene TRBV28; maybe TRBD2 (6 bases). The germline gives CDR1 MDHEN, CDR2 SYDVKM. V was shortened by 2 bases and J by 1 base, with 14 bases between the two germline ends. This CDR3 is built from 16 residues. The CDR3, as DNA: TGTGCCAGCAGTTTAGGGGCTAGCGACCTCCAAGAGACCCAGTACTTC. It specifies CASSLGASDLQETQYF.

This clonotype was observed at least ten times. V usage is TRBV29-1 and J usage is TRBJ2-3; D gene unclear. Per germline, CDR1 SQVTM and CDR2 ANQGSEA. V lost 6 bases to trimming and J lost 4 bases, with 20 bases between them. This CDR3 has 15 residues. The CDR3 DNA reads as TGCAGCGTAGAGCAAGGGTTTGACACCCCAGATACGCAGTATTTT. Amino acid sequence: CSVEQGFDTPDTQYF.

The rearrangement joins TRBV3-1 to TRBJ2-1, with unresolved D. V was cut by 4 bases and J by 0 bases, with 13 bases left in between. In germline, CDR1 is LGHDT, CDR2 YNNKEL (reference sequence). There are 16 residues in the CDR3. In DNA form, the CDR3 reads TGTGCCAGCAGCCCCCGTCAAGGATTCTCCTACAATGAGCAGTTCTTC. It specifies CASSPRQGFSYNEQFF.

This clonotype was recorded at least ten times. The chain uses TRBV7-2 and TRBJ2-2; no clear D. The germline V gene encodes CDR1 SGHTA and CDR2 FQGNSA. Trimming took 6 bases from V and 4 from J, leaving 9 bases between them. This CDR3 comprises 13 residues. CDR3 sequence (DNA): TGTGCCAGCAGTCCGTGGGGCACCGGGGAGCTGTTTTTT. Residues: CASSPWGTGELFF. The full variable domain, its missing parts supplied by reference TRBV7-2 and TRBJ2-2, is GAGVSQSPSNKVTEKGKDVELRCDPISGHTALYWYRQSLGQGLEFLIYFQGNSAPDKSGLPSDRFSAERTGGSVSTLTIQRTQQEDSAVYLCASSPWGTGELFFGEGSRLTVL.